The 20 T cell receptor beta chains given below trace back to one sample, sequenced in a study of blood T cell repertoires in COVID-19. Sequencing used immunoSEQ multiplex PCR; TCRdb keeps in-frame clones, though not all of them. Among roughly 200,000 clones listed, approximately 89% were seen once. Specimen: peripheral blood. The source of these receptors is a woman in her thirties with acute or convalescent COVID-19.

This chain uses TRBV11-2 with TRBJ2-3, with D possibly TRBD2 on 6 matching bases. V gave up 10 bases and J gave up 3 bases, with 17 bases separating them. The CDR3 is made up of 14 amino acids. The germline V gene encodes CDR1 SGHAT and CDR2 FQNNGV. The CDR3 spells CATSLTRRTDTQYF. CDR3 DNA: TGTGCCACCTCCTTGACTAGGAGGACAGATACGCAGTATTTT.

The rearrangement links TRBV9 to TRBJ1-3, with 7 bases identical to TRBD1. The CDR3 consists of 16 residues. V lost 0 bases and J lost 9; bases outside the gene matches: 12. The germline V gene has CDR1 SGDLS and CDR2 YYNGEE. CDR3 nucleotide sequence: TGTGCCAGCAGCGTAGACGGGACAGTGGGGCTCGGCACCATATATTTT. It translates to CASSVDGTVGLGTIYF.

The chain carries TRBV4-1 and TRBJ1-5; no definite D call. The germline CDR1 and CDR2 sequences are MGHRA and YSYEKL. This CDR3 is built from 13 residues. Trimming removed 5 bases from V and 4 bases from J, with 9 bases in between. The DNA for the CDR3 is TGCGCCAGCAGCACAGATCGAAATCAGCCCCAGCATTTT. The encoded protein is CASSTDRNQPQHF.

The chain combines TRBV18 with TRBJ1-1; no reliable D call. The length of the CDR3 is 13 residues. V was shortened by 3 bases and J by 6 bases, with 11 bases between the two germline ends. The germline V gene encodes CDR1 KGHSH and CDR2 LQKENI. The CDR3 bases are TGTGCCAGCTCACCCAGCCCTGCGGCTGAAGCTTTCTTT. It yields the protein CASSPSPAAEAFF. The entire variable domain, with the rest obtained from reference TRBV18 and TRBJ1-1, is as follows: NAGVMQNPRHLVRRRGQEARLRCSPMKGHSHVYWYRQLPEEGLKFMVYLQKENIIDESGMPKERFSAEFPKEGPSILRIQQVVRGDSAAYFCASSPSPAAEAFFGQGTRLTVV.

Points on this clone: The same CDR3 can be traced to other DNA sequences in this sample. This chain joins TRBV3-1 (or the pseudogene TRBV3-2) and TRBJ2-1, with D unclear. Germline assignment: CDR1 LGHDT and CDR2 YNNKEL (reference sequence). The CDR3 runs 14 residues. V lost 3 bases and J lost 0, with 6 bases in between. Here the CDR3 reads CASSQASSYNEQFF. The CDR3, as DNA: TGTGCCAGCAGCCAGGCAAGCTCCTACAATGAGCAGTTCTTC.

The chain links TRBV7-2 to TRBJ2-7; 9 positions match TRBD2. The V gene's germline CDR1 is SGHTA and CDR2 FQGNSA. The CDR3 is 15 amino acids. V dropped 2 bases and J dropped 6; count of bases not matched to a gene: 8. In DNA form, the CDR3 reads TGTGCCAGCAGCTTAAGGTGGGCGGGAGGGTTCGAGCAGTACTTC. It is translated as CASSLRWAGGFEQYF.

This clone was seen more than once but under ten times. CDR3 DNA: TGCAGCGTTGAAGTAGAAGTAAAACTGTTTTTT. This encodes CSVEVEVKLFF. The chain uses TRBV29-1 and TRBJ1-4; no reliable D call. The CDR3 has 11 amino acids. V was pared by 1 base and J by 10 bases, with 7 bases between. Germline CDR1 reads SQVTM; CDR2 reads ANQGSEA.

The chain employs TRBV7-2 and TRBJ2-7, with D maybe TRBD1 (6 bases). Germline CDR1 SGHTA, CDR2 FQGNSA. The CDR3 is 12 residues long. The V end was cut by 8 bases, the J end by 0 bases, with 8 bases between. The CDR3 DNA reads as TGTGCCAGCGGACAGAGCTCCTACGAGCAGTACTTC. As protein: CASGQSSYEQYF.

The CDR3 here is CASSIVSGGKKLFF. CDR3 in DNA: TGTGCCAGTAGTATAGTCTCGGGAGGGAAAAAACTGTTTTTT. The rearrangement links TRBV19 to TRBJ1-4; no reliable D call. V dropped 1 base and J dropped 9 bases, with 12 bases sitting between them. The CDR3 has 14 amino acids. CDR1 is LNHDA and CDR2 is SQIVND in the germline V gene (reference sequence).

The chain carries TRBV5-1 and TRBJ2-5, with 8 bases fitting TRBD1. CDR3 size: 13 residues. Germline-derived CDR1 and CDR2 are SGHRS and YFSETQ. J gave up 2 bases and V 4 bases, and 1 base lay outside the gene matches. CDR3 DNA: TGCGCCAGCAGCCACAGGGGGCAAGAGACCCAGTACTTC. Its protein is CASSHRGQETQYF.

The chain employs TRBV10-1 and TRBJ2-3; tentative D call: TRBD1 (6 bases). V lost 8 bases and J 1 base, leaving 10 bases between the germline ends. In germline, CDR1 is WNHNN, CDR2 SYGVQD (reference sequence). The CDR3 is made up of 13 amino acids. CDR3 residues: CASGGSGTDTQYF. The CDR3 DNA sequence: TGCGCCAGCGGGGGCTCGGGCACAGATACGCAGTATTTT.

This chain links TRBV27 with TRBJ2-2, with 8 bases lining up with TRBD2. This CDR3 is built from 15 residues. V was clipped by 6 bases and J by 6 bases; unmatched bases: 9. CDR1 and CDR2 (germline): MNHEY, SMNVEV (reference sequence). The DNA for the CDR3 is TGTGCCAGCAGATTAAGCGGGAGTAGTTCCGGGGAGCTGTTTTTT. Its protein is CASRLSGSSSGELFF.

The sample holds one count of this clone. V and J are TRBV7-9 and TRBJ2-5; 7 nucleotides align to TRBD1. Trimming took 5 bases from V and 2 from J; bases not matched to a gene: 8. In germline, CDR1 is SEHNR, CDR2 FQNEAQ (reference sequence). The CDR3 sequence is 15 residues long. CDR3 sequence: CASSLMGTAQETQYF. The CDR3 DNA reads as TGTGCCAGCAGCCTTATGGGGACAGCACAAGAGACCCAGTACTTC.

The chain has TRBV12-5 and TRBJ1-1; no definite D call. Trimming left V 0 bases short and J 4 bases short, with 9 bases between. Germline CDR1 reads LGHNT; CDR2 reads FRNRAP. This CDR3 is built from 14 residues. Here the CDR3 reads CASGLVGSGTEAFF. CDR3 in DNA: TGTGCTAGTGGTTTGGTAGGTTCGGGCACTGAAGCTTTCTTT.

The CDR3 here is CASSEMTSGRGDTQYF. CDR3 DNA: TGTGCCAGCAGTGAGATGACTAGCGGGAGAGGAGATACGCAGTATTTT. The chain couples TRBV6-1 to TRBJ2-3; 12 nucleotides match TRBD2. In germline, CDR1 is MNHNS, CDR2 SASEGT. This CDR3 region has 16 residues. V was pared by 3 bases and J by 5 bases, with 6 bases of the junction left unmatched.

This sequence joins TRBV5-4 and TRBJ2-2; D may be TRBD2 (6 bases). Germline V gene data show CDR1 as SGHNT and CDR2 as YYREEE (reference sequence). V was cut by 1 base and J by 8 bases, with 9 bases left in between. The CDR3 length is 13 residues. The CDR3 loop is CASSLWGEGELFF. The CDR3 nucleotides read TGTGCCAGCAGCTTGTGGGGGGAAGGGGAGCTGTTTTTT.

The chain carries TRBV6-1 and TRBJ1-6; 9 nucleotides match TRBD1. The germline gives CDR1 MNHNS, CDR2 SASEGT. After removal of 3 bases from V and 10 bases from J, the junction contained 7 bases not matched to a gene. The CDR3 extends over 15 amino acids. CDR3 loop: CASSDRNRGRSPLHF. CDR3 bases: TGTGCCAGCAGTGACCGGAACAGGGGGCGATCACCCCTCCACTTT.

This clone was counted once. The CDR3 loop is CAISDRIMTGDKSGYTF. The CDR3 DNA is TGTGCCATCAGTGACCGAATTATGACAGGGGATAAAAGTGGCTACACCTTC. The chain recombines TRBV10-3 with TRBJ1-2, with TRBD1 identical over 8 bases. The V and J ends lost 3 bases and 7 bases, in that order; junction bases with no gene match: 16. The CDR3 covers 17 residues. Germline CDR1 and CDR2: ENHRY and SYGVKD.

The genes are TRBV24-1 and TRBJ2-2; the match to TRBD1 covers 7 bases. The CDR3 length is 12 residues. Per the germline V gene, CDR1 is KGHDR and CDR2 is SFDVKD. The trim removed 10 bases at V and 6 bases at J, leaving 4 bases unmatched. CDR3 nucleotides: TGTGCCACTAGAGACAGGGCCGGGGAGCTGTTTTTT. Translating gives CATRDRAGELFF.

Only one count was recorded for this clone. This chain joins TRBV28 and TRBJ1-2; D unresolved. V shed 7 bases and J shed 3 bases, with 21 bases lying between them. CDR1 MDHEN and CDR2 SYDVKM come from the germline V gene. CDR3 length: 16 amino acids. The CDR3 region has the DNA TGTGCCAGCACCCCTTTCCAGGCAGGTGATGACTATGGCTACACCTTC. Encoded protein: CASTPFQAGDDYGYTF.